Listed below are T cell receptor beta chains from one sample, sequenced in a study of PD-1 blockade in classical Hodgkin lymphoma. Libraries were prepared by immunoSEQ multiplex PCR; TCRdb keeps only in-frame clonotypes and omits some of them. The data hold almost 20,000 clones, with around four fifths observed a single time. This specimen was CD4+ T cells from blood, taken before the fourth cycle of nivolumab. The source is a human donor with classical Hodgkin lymphoma. Each CDR3 is given with its conserved first and last residue. Each record gives: clone size, V gene, D gene, J gene, CDR3 DNA, CDR3 protein. A D gene is named only where the DNA matches it firmly. Expanded clones get a size class; other rows say once, few or many, or leave the size out.

size: once
V: TRBV2
D: .
J: TRBJ1-5
DNA: TGTGCCAGCAGAGCCTCGCTGGTTCAGCCCCAGCATTTT
CDR3: CASRASLVQPQHF

size: once
V: TRBV14
D: .
J: TRBJ2-3
DNA: TGTGCCAGCAGCGTGCGGACGTTTGCCACAGATACGCAGTATTTT
CDR3: CASSVRTFATDTQYF

size: .
V: TRBV6-1
D: .
J: TRBJ2-7
DNA: TGTGCCAGCAGTGAAGATTACAGATACGAGCAGTACTTC
CDR3: CASSEDYRYEQYF

size: .
V: TRBV7-9
D: .
J: TRBJ1-4
DNA: TGTGCCAGCAGCCCCCGGACCTTAGGGGAAAAACTGTTTTTT
CDR3: CASSPRTLGEKLFF

size: once
V: TRBV6-5
D: .
J: TRBJ2-7
DNA: TGTGCCAGCAGTGACGGATTCAGGGGGGGAGAGCAGTACTTC
CDR3: CASSDGFRGGEQYF

size: .
V: TRBV15
D: TRBD2
J: TRBJ2-7
DNA: TGTGCCACCAGCAGAGACTTACCGGGACTAGTCTACGAGCAGTACTTC
CDR3: CATSRDLPGLVYEQYF

size: once
V: TRBV19
D: TRBD2
J: TRBJ2-7
DNA: TGTGCCAGTAGCGCGGGGGGGGTAGCGGGAGTTGCCGAGCAGTACTTC
CDR3: CASSAGGVAGVAEQYF

size: .
V: TRBV6-5
D: .
J: TRBJ2-4
DNA: TGTGCCAGCAGTTACGGAAGGGGGATTCAGGTCATTCAGTACTTC
CDR3: CASSYGRGIQVIQYF

size: once
V: TRBV6-1
D: TRBD1
J: TRBJ1-6
DNA: TGTGCCGGCTCCGGGACAGGCAATTCACCCCTCCACTTT
CDR3: CAGSGTGNSPLHF

size: .
V: TRBV6-5
D: TRBD1
J: TRBJ1-5
DNA: TGTGCCAGCAAACTTTATTCGGGACAGAATCAGCCCCAGCATTTT
CDR3: CASKLYSGQNQPQHF

size: once
V: TRBV10-3
D: .
J: TRBJ2-2
DNA: TGTGCCATCAGGGATAACGGGGTCACCGGGGAGCTGTTTTTT
CDR3: CAIRDNGVTGELFF

size: .
V: TRBV28
D: .
J: TRBJ2-7
DNA: TGTGCCAGCAGTTTGCTTGACAGCGAGCAGTACTTC
CDR3: CASSLLDSEQYF

size: .
V: TRBV7-2
D: .
J: TRBJ2-3
DNA: TGTGCCAGCAGCTTAGCAGATACGCAGTATTTT
CDR3: CASSLADTQYF

size: .
V: TRBV19
D: TRBD1
J: TRBJ1-4
DNA: TGTGCCAGTAGTGCCCCAGGGGGGCAATCTGAAAAACTGTTTTTT
CDR3: CASSAPGGQSEKLFF

size: .
V: TRBV6-9
D: .
J: TRBJ2-1
DNA: TGTGCCACCGGGGGTGGGGAGCAGTTCTTC
CDR3: CATGGGEQFF

size: .
V: TRBV6-5
D: .
J: TRBJ2-2
DNA: TGTGCCAGCAGTTGGAGCCCAAACACCGGGGAGCTGTTTTTT
CDR3: CASSWSPNTGELFF

size: .
V: TRBV27
D: TRBD2
J: TRBJ2-1
DNA: TGTGCCAGCAGTTTAGCTAGCGGGAGTGATGAGCAGTTCTTC
CDR3: CASSLASGSDEQFF

size: .
V: TRBV28
D: .
J: TRBJ1-5
DNA: TGTGCCAGCAGTACATATTCTCAGCCCCAGCATTTT
CDR3: CASSTYSQPQHF

size: .
V: TRBV9
D: TRBD2
J: TRBJ2-2
DNA: TGTGCCAGCAGCGTAAGGCCTAGCGGGAGGAACACCGGGGAGCTGTTTTTT
CDR3: CASSVRPSGRNTGELFF

size: .
V: TRBV6-6
D: .
J: TRBJ1-1
DNA: TGTGCCAGCAGTACCAGACAGATCATGAACACTGAAGCTTTCTTT
CDR3: CASSTRQIMNTEAFF

size: once
V: TRBV28
D: TRBD1
J: TRBJ2-3
DNA: TGTGCCAGCAGTAACAGGGGGTTTGGCACAGATACGCAGTATTTT
CDR3: CASSNRGFGTDTQYF

size: .
V: TRBV10-3
D: .
J: TRBJ2-3
DNA: TGTGCCATCAGTGAGTCGAGTAGAACAGATACGCAGTATTTT
CDR3: CAISESSRTDTQYF

size: .
V: TRBV6-1
D: .
J: TRBJ2-1
DNA: TGTGCCAGCACCCAAGGCGGGACGGAATACAATGAGCAGTTCTTC
CDR3: CASTQGGTEYNEQFF

size: few
V: TRBV4-2
D: .
J: TRBJ2-1
DNA: TGTGCCAGCAGCCAGGCCACTATCGGCGGGAAGACCTACAATGAGCAGTTCTTC
CDR3: CASSQATIGGKTYNEQFF

size: .
V: TRBV6-6
D: TRBD2
J: TRBJ2-7
DNA: TGTGCCAGCAGTAAAGCGGGAGGGTCATACGAGCAGTACTTC
CDR3: CASSKAGGSYEQYF

size: once
V: TRBV5-1
D: .
J: TRBJ2-3
DNA: TGCGCCAGCAGCTTGTTGGCATACAGCACAGATACGCAGTATTTT
CDR3: CASSLLAYSTDTQYF

size: once
V: TRBV5-1
D: TRBD2
J: TRBJ2-3
DNA: TGCGCCAGCACCACCTCTAGCGGGCGCACAGATACGCAGTATTTT
CDR3: CASTTSSGRTDTQYF

size: few
V: TRBV6-1
D: .
J: TRBJ1-5
DNA: TGTGCCAGCACGGGGGGCTATCAGCCCCAGCATTTT
CDR3: CASTGGYQPQHF

size: .
V: TRBV4-2
D: TRBD2
J: TRBJ2-7
DNA: TGTGCCAGCAGCCAAGCCGGGGAGGGTTACGAGCAGTACTTC
CDR3: CASSQAGEGYEQYF

size: once
V: TRBV7-3
D: .
J: TRBJ2-5
DNA: TGTGCCAGCAGCTTACGGGGAGTATCCCAAGAGACCCAGTACTTC
CDR3: CASSLRGVSQETQYF

size: .
V: TRBV6-5
D: TRBD2
J: TRBJ2-3
DNA: TGTGCCAGCAGTCGTAGCGGGATAGGGCCAAATACGCAGTATTTT
CDR3: CASSRSGIGPNTQYF